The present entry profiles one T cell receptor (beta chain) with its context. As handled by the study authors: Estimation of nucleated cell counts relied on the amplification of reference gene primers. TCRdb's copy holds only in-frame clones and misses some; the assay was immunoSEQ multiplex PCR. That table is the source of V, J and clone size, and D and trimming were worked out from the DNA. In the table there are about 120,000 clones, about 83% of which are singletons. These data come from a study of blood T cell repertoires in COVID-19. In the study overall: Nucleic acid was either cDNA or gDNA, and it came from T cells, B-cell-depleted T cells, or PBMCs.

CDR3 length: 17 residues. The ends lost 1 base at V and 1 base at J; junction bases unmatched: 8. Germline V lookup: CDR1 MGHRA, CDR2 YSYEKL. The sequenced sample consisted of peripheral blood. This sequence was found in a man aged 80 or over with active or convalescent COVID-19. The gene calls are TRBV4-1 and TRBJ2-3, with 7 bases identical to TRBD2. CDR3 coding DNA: TGCGCCAGCAGCCAAGCGCCGTCCCTAGCGGGCACAGATACGCAGTATTTT. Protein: CASSQAPSLAGTDTQYF.